This TCR beta chain was sequenced for a study of cytomegalovirus exposure and HLA in healthy donors. Overall study context: A data release that came early held approximately 85 million unique TCRs from HLA-typed donors. General study results and limits: Specificity of a few CMV-associated chains for CMV antigens was verified in vitro. Cytomegalovirus-associated TCR beta chains were listed, numbering more than 150. In a later analysis, V- and J-gene trimming of beta chains associated with a DCLRE1C missense variant, replicated independently.

The CDR3 is made up of 17 amino acids. Germline V CDR1 and CDR2: LNHDA, SQIVND (reference sequence). V lost 8 bases, J lost 0 bases, and 9 bases stayed unmatched. 13 Jbeta primers and 60 Vbeta primers were used for the PCR. The assay was immunoSEQ multiplex PCR, and TCRdb's table has in-frame clones only and misses some. This repertoire comprises roughly 71,000 clones; its ten largest clones make up less than 5.5%. About this clone: Its antigen is still unknown.

The rearrangement uses TRBV19 and TRBJ2-5; 13 bases match TRBD2. This sequence was found in a woman in her thirties or forties in good health and CMV-seropositive. Input material: PBMCs. DNA for the CDR3: TGTGCCAGTCGAACTAGCGGGGGGGTCAGGAACCAAGAGACCCAGTACTTC. Translating gives CASRTSGGVRNQETQYF.